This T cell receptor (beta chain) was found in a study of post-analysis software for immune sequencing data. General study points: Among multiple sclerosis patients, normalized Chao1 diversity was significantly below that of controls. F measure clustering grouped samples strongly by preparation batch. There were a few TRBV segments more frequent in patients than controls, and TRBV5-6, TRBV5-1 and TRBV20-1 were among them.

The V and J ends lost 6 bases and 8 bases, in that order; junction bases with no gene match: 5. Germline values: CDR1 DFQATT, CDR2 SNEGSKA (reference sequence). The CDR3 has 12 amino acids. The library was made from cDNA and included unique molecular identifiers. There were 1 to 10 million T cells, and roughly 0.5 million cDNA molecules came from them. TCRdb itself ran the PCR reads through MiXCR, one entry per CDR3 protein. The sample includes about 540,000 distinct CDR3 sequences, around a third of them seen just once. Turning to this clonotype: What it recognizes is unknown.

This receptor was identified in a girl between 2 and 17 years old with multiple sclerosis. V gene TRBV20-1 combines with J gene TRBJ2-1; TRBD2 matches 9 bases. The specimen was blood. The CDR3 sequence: CSANERGDEQFF. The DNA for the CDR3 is TGCAGTGCAAACGAGCGGGGGGATGAGCAGTTCTTC.